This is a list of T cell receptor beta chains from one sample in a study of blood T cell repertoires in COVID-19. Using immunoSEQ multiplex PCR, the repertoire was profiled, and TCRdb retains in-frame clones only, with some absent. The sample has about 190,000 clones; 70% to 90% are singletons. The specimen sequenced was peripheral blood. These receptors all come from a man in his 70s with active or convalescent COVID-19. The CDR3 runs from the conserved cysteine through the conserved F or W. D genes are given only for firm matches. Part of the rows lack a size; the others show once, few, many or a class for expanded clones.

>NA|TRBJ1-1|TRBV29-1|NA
TGCAGCGTTGGACTTAAACCGAACACTGAAGCTTTCTTT
CSVGLKPNTEAFF
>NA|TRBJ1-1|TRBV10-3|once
TGTGCCATCAGTGACAATCGGGAGAACACTGAAGCTTTCTTT
CAISDNRENTEAFF
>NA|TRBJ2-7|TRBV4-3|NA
TGCGCCAGCAGCCAAGGGAGGGTCCGGGGTTCCTACGAGCAGTACTTC
CASSQGRVRGSYEQYF
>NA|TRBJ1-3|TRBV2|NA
TGTGCCAGCAGTGAAGCGCTCGGGGGAGGTGGAAACACCATATATTTT
CASSEALGGGGNTIYF
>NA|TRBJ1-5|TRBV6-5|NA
TGTGCCAGCAGTTACGGGCACAGCAATCAGCCCCAGCATTTT
CASSYGHSNQPQHF
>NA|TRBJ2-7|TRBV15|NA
TGTGCCACCAGCAGAGATCGGGTGGCCCTAAGCTCCTACGAGCAGTACTTC
CATSRDRVALSSYEQYF
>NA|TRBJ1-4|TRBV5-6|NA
TGTGCCAGCAGCTTGCGGAGAGAAAACGTCGGAAAACTGTTTTTT
CASSLRRENVGKLFF
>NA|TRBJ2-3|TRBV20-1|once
TGCAGTGCGGCTAGCACAGATACGCAGTATTTT
CSAASTDTQYF
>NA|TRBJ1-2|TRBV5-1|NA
TGCGCCAGCAGCTTGGGGGAGGTGGACTATGGCTACACCTTC
CASSLGEVDYGYTF
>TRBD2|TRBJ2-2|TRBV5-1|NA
TGCGCCAGCAGCTATAGCGGGAGGAACACCGGGGAGCTGTTTTTT
CASSYSGRNTGELFF
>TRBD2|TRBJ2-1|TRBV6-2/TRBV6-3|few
TGTGCCAGCAGTTACCGGGAGGGCTACAATGAGCAGTTCTTC
CASSYREGYNEQFF
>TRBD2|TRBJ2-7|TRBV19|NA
TGTGCCAGTAGTTCCACTAGCGGGACCGAGCAGTACTTC
CASSSTSGTEQYF
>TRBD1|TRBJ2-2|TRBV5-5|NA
TGTGCCAGCAGCTTCACCGACAGGGGATACACCGGGGAGCTGTTTTTT
CASSFTDRGYTGELFF
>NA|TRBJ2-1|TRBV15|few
TGTGCCACCAGCAGAGACAGATTTCGCAATGAGCAGTTCTTC
CATSRDRFRNEQFF
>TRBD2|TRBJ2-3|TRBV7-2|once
TGTGCCAGCAGCTTAGCGGGACTACTTTTCGCCACAGATACGCAGTATTTT
CASSLAGLLFATDTQYF
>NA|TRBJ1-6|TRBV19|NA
TGTGCCAGTAGAACCAGCGAAAATTCACCCCTCCACTTT
CASRTSENSPLHF
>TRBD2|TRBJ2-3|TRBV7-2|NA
TGTGCCAGCAGCTTAACTAGCGGGCTGCGCACAGATACGCAGTATTTT
CASSLTSGLRTDTQYF
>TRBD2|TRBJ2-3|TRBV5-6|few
TGTGCCAGCAGCGTCCGAAGCGGGACTACGATAGCCCTCACAGATACGCAGTATTTT
CASSVRSGTTIALTDTQYF
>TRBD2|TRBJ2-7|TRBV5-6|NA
TGTGCCAGCAGCTGGGGACTAGCGGGAGCGAACCCCTACGAGCAGTACTTC
CASSWGLAGANPYEQYF
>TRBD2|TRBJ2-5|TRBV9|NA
TGTGCCAGCAGCGGGGGACTAGCGGGCCGAAAACAAGAGACCCAGTACTTC
CASSGGLAGRKQETQYF
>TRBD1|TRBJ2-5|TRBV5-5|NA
TGTGCCAGCAGCCAAAGGGACAGGCGGGCCCAGTACTTC
CASSQRDRRAQYF
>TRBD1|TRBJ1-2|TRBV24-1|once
TGTGCCACCAGTGCCAAAGACAGGGGGTTCGATGGCTACACCTTC
CATSAKDRGFDGYTF
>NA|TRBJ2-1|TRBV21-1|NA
TGTGCCAGCGGAACTCGACTGACTAACTACAATGAGCAGTTCTTC
CASGTRLTNYNEQFF
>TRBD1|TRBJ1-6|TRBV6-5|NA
TGTGCCAGCAGAGCCGGGACAGGGGCCTCACCCCTCCACTTT
CASRAGTGASPLHF
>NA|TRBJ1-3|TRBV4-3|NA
TGCGCCAGCAGCCAAGTTCGGAGCCGAAACCTTCCTGGAAACACCATATATTTT
CASSQVRSRNLPGNTIYF
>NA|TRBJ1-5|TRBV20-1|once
TGCAGTGCTAGTCAAGGGGCATGGCAGCCCCAGCATTTT
CSASQGAWQPQHF
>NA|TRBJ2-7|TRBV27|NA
TGTGCCAGCAGTACGACGGAGCTAGCGTCCTACGAGCAGTACTTC
CASSTTELASYEQYF
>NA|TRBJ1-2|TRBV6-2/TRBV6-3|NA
TGTGCCAGCAGTTACATCGGTGACTATGGCTACACCTTC
CASSYIGDYGYTF
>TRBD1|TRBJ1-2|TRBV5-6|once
TGTGCCAGCAGGGACAGGGGGCTGCGCGGCTACACCTTC
CASRDRGLRGYTF